This TCR beta chain comes out of a study of prognosis after radiotherapy for stage I lung cancer. Study overall: Every lung cancer patient of the non-small cell type was deemed medically inoperable. Patients numbered about a dozen men and five or six women, aged about 50 to 90 with a median of about 72 years. Stereotactic body radiotherapy was given without concurrent therapy in all patients.

CT and PET/CT found no node involvement in any patient, and none had received chemotherapy or radiotherapy before or had other malignancies. The CDR3 is 13 residues long. Germline CDR1 SGHRS, CDR2 YFSETQ. V was cut by 4 bases and J by 4 bases, with 10 bases left in between. From genomic DNA, two-round multiplex PCR was used to amplify TCR beta CDR3. Gene-specific primers for each TRBV and TRBJ gene drove first-round PCR. Using its own MiXCR run on the multiplex PCR reads, TCRdb lists one record per CDR3 protein. The sample holds 20,000 to 25,000 distinct CDR3 sequences, roughly 47% seen once. This clonotype was seen repeatedly, ten times or more.

The chain combines TRBV5-1 with TRBJ2-3, with TRBD1 as a possible D gene (5 bases). The receptor comes from a donor aged 50 or older with non-small cell lung cancer. The sequenced sample was PBMCs, obtained before or after stereotactic body radiation therapy (not recorded which). CDR3 DNA sequence: TGCGCCAGCAGCGATAGGGGCGCAGATACGCAGTATTTT. Encoded protein: CASSDRGADTQYF.